This T cell receptor beta chain derives from a study of cytomegalovirus exposure and HLA in healthy donors. Study-level points and caveats: Both high specificity and high sensitivity reportedly marked the classifier's diagnosis of cytomegalovirus status. As a later analysis showed, a missense DCLRE1C variant was linked to trimming of TCR beta V- and J-genes. Analysis performed later showed TCR beta chains linked to HLA being more clonally expanded than equally common others.

The primer mix had 60 Vbeta and 13 Jbeta primers. Original processing methods: In a later analysis, the count reached some 75 million unique TCR beta chains, with approximately 11 million shared. Clones were sequenced by immunoSEQ multiplex PCR, and TCRdb holds only the in-frame ones, with some missing. Clone size and V and J calls were adopted from that table, with D and trimming inferred from the DNA. The table records some 220,000 clones, about three quarters of them present only once. To note about this clone: Its antigen is not identified.

Germline CDR1 and CDR2: MNHEY and SMNVEV (reference sequence). The V end was cut by 2 bases, the J end by 9 bases, with 8 bases between. The CDR3 is 13 amino acids. Sequencing was performed on PBMCs. The V gene is TRBV27, the J gene TRBJ1-6; D unresolved. The clonotype was recovered from a woman aged 60-70 years in good health and CMV-seropositive. In DNA form, the CDR3 reads TGTGCCAGCAGTTTAGAGGTAGCTTCACCCCTCCACTTT. It translates to CASSLEVASPLHF.